Following are 11 T cell receptor beta chains from one sample sequenced in a study of blood T cells in healthy people across ages. Together with a sample-barcoded 5' primer, a J-beta primer mix was included in a second PCR lasting roughly 7 to 11 cycles. TCRdb processed the 5' RACE reads anew with MiXCR; each CDR3 protein has one entry. In the table there are roughly 680,000 distinct CDR3 sequences, around half of which are singletons. The specimen was blood. The receptor set was obtained from a woman aged 55-70 years in good health.

The CDR3 coding sequence is TGTGCCAGCAGCATAAGGCTCCGGGACTACAGATACAATGAGCAGTACTTC. This encodes CASSIRLRDYRYNEQYF. The chain has TRBV7-9 and TRBJ2-1; 7 bases match TRBD2. The closer fit of TRBJ2-7 to the DNA end suggests the J call may be wrong. Germline CDR1 reads SEHNR; CDR2 reads FQNEAQ (reference sequence). This CDR3 has 17 residues.

The chain combines TRBV5-1 with TRBJ1-2; 7 positions match TRBD1. Trimming removed 1 base from V and 3 bases from J; junction bases left unmatched: 9. This CDR3 region has 16 residues. CDR1 is SGHRS, CDR2 YFSETQ, per germline. In DNA, the CDR3 is TGCGCCAGCAGCTTGAACTTCAGGGGGTCCGACTATGGCTACACCTTC. Translation gives CASSLNFRGSDYGYTF.

The V and J genes are TRBV5-1 and TRBJ1-1; D call uncertain. Trimming cost V 5 bases and J 1 base, with 15 bases left between them. CDR3 length equals 15 residues. Germline V gene sequence: CDR1 SGHRS, CDR2 YFSETQ. The CDR3 DNA reads as TGCGCCAGCAGGCGACTTTCCGCGGGGAACACTGAAGCTTTCTTT. It translates to CASRRLSAGNTEAFF.

In regard to this clonotype: A much larger clone lies one base from this, so it may be a read error. The chain combines TRBV5-1 with TRBJ2-1; possibly TRBD2 for D (6 bases). Between the trimmed V and J ends, which lost 4 bases and 1 base, there was a span of 18 bases. The CDR3 runs to 17 residues. Per the germline V gene, CDR1 is SGHRS and CDR2 is YFSETQ. This CDR3 is CASSAFGRSRSYNEQFF. The CDR3 DNA is TGCGCCAGCAGCGCCTTTGGGAGGTCTAGGTCCTACAATGAGCAGTTCTTC. Combining the CDR3 with reference TRBV5-1 and TRBJ2-1 gives the whole variable domain KAGVTQTPRYLIKTRGQQVTLSCSPISGHRSVSWYQQTPGQGLQFLFEYFSETQRNKGNFPGRFSGRQFSNSRSEMNVSTLELGDSALYLCASSAFGRSRSYNEQFFGPGTRLTVL.

This clonotype has at least ten counts. The chain has TRBV2 and TRBJ1-2; possible D gene TRBD1, 5 bases. Germline assignment: CDR1 SNHLY and CDR2 FYNNEI. The V and J ends lost 6 bases and 3 bases respectively, with 11 bases between them. The CDR3 extends over 13 amino acids. The DNA for the CDR3 is TGTGCCAGCAGCACCGACAGCTACTATGGCTACACCTTC. This sequence encodes CASSTDSYYGYTF.

In this sample, this clonotype turned up a few times. The chain is built from TRBV5-1 and TRBJ2-5, with D tentatively TRBD2 (6 bases). CDR3 size: 15 residues. Trimming shortened V by 4 bases and J by 5 bases, and 18 bases separated the two germline ends. Per the germline V gene, CDR1 is SGHRS and CDR2 is YFSETQ. CDR3 region: CASSVVGSRPETQYF. CDR3 sequence (DNA): TGCGCCAGCAGCGTCGTCGGGAGCCGCCCGGAGACCCAGTACTTC.

This clonotype was detected only a few times. This chain links TRBV7-2 with TRBJ2-7; 10 bases line up with TRBD1. With V trimmed by 5 bases and J by 3 bases, 19 bases remained unmatched. Per the germline V gene, CDR1 is SGHTA and CDR2 is FQGNSA. The CDR3 totals 19 residues. CDR3 region: CASSRWTGGIGISVYEQYF. CDR3 nucleotide sequence: TGTGCCAGCAGCCGTTGGACAGGGGGTATAGGGATTTCGGTCTACGAGCAGTACTTC.

This chain uses TRBV27 with TRBJ2-7, with D possibly TRBD1 on 6 matching bases. V lost 5 bases, J lost 2 bases, and 16 bases lay in between. Germline V lookup: CDR1 MNHEY, CDR2 SMNVEV (reference sequence). This CDR3 has 15 residues. CDR3 nucleotide sequence: TGTGCCAGCAGTCCTTCAGGGGCCCCTCCCTACGAGCAGTACTTC. Its protein product is CASSPSGAPPYEQYF.

The chain uses TRBV4-3 and TRBJ2-7; weak D call: TRBD2 (6 bases). Germline V gene sequence: CDR1 LGHNA, CDR2 YSLEER. This CDR3 comprises 15 residues. Trimming pared 0 bases from V and 0 bases from J, leaving 9 bases between. The CDR3 reads CASSQDGGTSYEQYF. The CDR3 nucleotides read TGCGCCAGCAGCCAAGATGGCGGGACCTCCTACGAGCAGTACTTC.

This clonotype was seen a handful of times. The gene calls are TRBV27 and TRBJ1-1, with D perhaps TRBD1 (6 bases). The V gene lost 8 bases and the J gene lost 1 base, with 14 bases spanning the gap. Germline V gene sequence: CDR1 MNHEY, CDR2 SMNVEV (reference sequence). This CDR3 is 14 amino acids long. CDR3 protein: CASGTGMANTEAFF. The CDR3 nucleotides read TGTGCCAGCGGAACAGGGATGGCGAACACTGAAGCTTTCTTT.

The V gene is TRBV9, the J gene TRBJ2-7, with D possibly matching TRBD1 (6 bases). This CDR3 spans 14 amino acids. Deletions cut 0 bases from V and 4 bases from J, with 11 bases between. CDR1 and CDR2 from the germline V gene are SGDLS and YYNGEE. CDR3 region: CASSVAGRGYEQYF. CDR3 nucleotides: TGTGCCAGCAGCGTAGCGGGAAGGGGGTACGAGCAGTACTTC.